The clone carrying this TCR beta chain is categorized as medium-sized. Germline CDR1 and CDR2: SGHVS and FNYEAQ. The CDR3 length is 13 residues. With 2 bases removed from V and 5 bases from J, the gap between germline ends came to 7 bases. This entry comes from a study of CD4 and CD8 cells across lung adenocarcinoma regions. Samples came from patients with localized non-small cell lung adenocarcinoma. TCRdb analysed the PCR reads with MiXCR anew, one entry per CDR3 protein. In the table there are around 20,000 distinct CDR3 sequences, about 50% of which are singletons. This receptor was taken from a male donor with lung adenocarcinoma. The CD4 and CD8 labels of this study may be unreliable. Sequencing input: CD8+ T cells from the margin of a lung tumor. V gene TRBV7-6 combines with J gene TRBJ2-1, with no clear D. The CDR3 loop reads CASSLFRNNEQFF. The CDR3 nucleotides are TGTGCCAGCAGCTTATTCCGAAACAATGAGCAGTTCTTC.